Following are 20 T cell receptor beta chains from one sample sequenced in a study of T-cell reconstitution after alpha-beta-depleted transplantation in children. The authors prepared the TCRbeta library with unique molecular identifiers. TCRdb used MiXCR to reprocess the PCR reads, holding one entry per CDR3 protein. The sample contains about 77,000 distinct CDR3 sequences, 15% to 20% of which appear only once. The sequencing used PBMCs, mostly from graft donor cells, collected 360 days after TCRalphabeta/CD19-depleted stem cell transplant. The receptors were gathered from a male patient aged 2 to 10 who had a stem cell transplant for acute lymphoblastic leukemia, so the T cells may come from the graft donor.

Notes on this clonotype: This clone may be a read error of a much larger clone one base away. The gene calls are TRBV7-9 and TRBJ2-3; TRBD2 is a possible D gene (5 bases). The CDR3 is 16 amino acids. The V gene's germline CDR1 is SEHNR and CDR2 FQNEAQ (reference sequence). The CDR3 is CASNLFSGSGTDTQYF. The CDR3 DNA follows: TGTGCCAGCAACTTATTCAGCGGTTCTGGCACAGATACGCAGTATTTT.

This clonotype has more than one count but fewer than ten. V usage is TRBV7-9 and J usage is TRBJ1-2; TRBD1 agrees at 7 bases. This CDR3 is 14 amino acids long. In germline, CDR1 is SEHNR, CDR2 FQNEAQ (reference sequence). Losses at the gene ends were 5 bases for V and 7 bases for J; bases not matched to a gene: 10. For the CDR3, the DNA is TGTGCCAGCAGCCCTAGACAGGGAAATGGTGGCTACACCTTC. Translating gives CASSPRQGNGGYTF.

V and J are TRBV24-1 and TRBJ2-1; 9 bases align to TRBD2. J was trimmed by 5 bases and V by 2 bases; bases with no gene match: 9. This CDR3 comprises 17 residues. Germline V gene lookup returns CDR1 KGHDR and CDR2 SFDVKD. The CDR3 region is CATSDSPRLAGNNEQFF. CDR3 bases: TGTGCCACCAGTGATTCCCCCCGGCTAGCGGGAAACAATGAGCAGTTCTTC.

The rearrangement links TRBV7-9 to TRBJ2-1, with TRBD1 matching 8 bases. Germline V gene lookup returns CDR1 SEHNR and CDR2 FQNEAQ (reference sequence). J gave up 3 bases and V 5 bases, and 6 bases lay outside the gene matches. CDR3 length equals 15 residues. CDR3 DNA: TGTGCCAGCAGCCCCGGGACAGGACTCTACAATGAGCAGTTCTTC. Its protein is CASSPGTGLYNEQFF.

There are many counts of this clonotype. This rearrangement joins TRBV20-1 to TRBJ2-3, with D unresolved. In germline, CDR1 is DFQATT, CDR2 SNEGSKA (reference sequence). V dropped 5 bases and J dropped 9 bases, with 15 bases sitting between them. CDR3 length: 12 residues. The CDR3 here is CSARPFTSTQYF. CDR3 bases: TGCAGTGCTCGCCCCTTTACGAGCACGCAGTATTTT.

This clonotype was observed many times. At one of its ends the junction is not consistent with the germline gene, which may arise from a read error. The chain joins TRBV5-1 to TRBJ2-5, with D unclear. CDR3 length: 11 amino acids. Germline CDR1 is SGHRS and CDR2 is YFSETQ. As DNA, the CDR3 is TGTGCCAGCTCACTCGAAGAGACCCAGTACTTC. Its protein is CASSLEETQYF.

This clonotype came up many times. At one end the junction does not follow the germline gene, possibly because of a read error. This chain uses TRBV7-7 with TRBJ2-5; 9 bases fit TRBD1. From germline, CDR1 is SSHAT and CDR2 FNYEAQ (reference sequence). CDR3 size: 14 residues. The CDR3 region is CASSLMDRGETQYF. Here the CDR3 DNA reads TGTGCTAGCAGCTTAATGGACAGGGGTGAGACCCAGTACTTC. The full variable domain, its missing parts supplied by reference TRBV7-7 and TRBJ2-5, is GAGVSQSPRYKVTKRGQDVTLRCDPISSHATLYWYQQALGQGPEFLTYFNYEAQPDKSGLPSDRFSAERPEGSISTLTIQRTEQRDSAMYRCASSLMDRGETQYFGPGTRLLVL.

This clonotype was observed a handful of times. This chain joins TRBV7-9 and TRBJ1-2; D remains ambiguous. CDR3 length: 12 residues. In germline, CDR1 is SEHNR, CDR2 FQNEAQ (reference sequence). Trimming shortened V by 1 base and J by 4 bases, and 4 bases separated the two germline ends. DNA for the CDR3: TGTGCCAGCAGCTTAGTCGTCTATGGCTACACCTTC. Encoded protein: CASSLVVYGYTF.

The J gene is TRBJ2-6, the V gene TRBV6-5, with D uncertain. Trimming removed 2 bases at V and 0 bases at J, with 11 bases between. The CDR3 extends over 17 amino acids. Germline V gene data show CDR1 as MNHEY and CDR2 as SVGAGI. CDR3: CASSYARRSSGANVLTF. The CDR3 region has the DNA TGTGCCAGCAGTTACGCTCGGCGGTCCTCTGGGGCCAACGTCCTGACTTTC.

The sample holds many counts of this clonotype. The chain carries TRBV7-2 and TRBJ2-3; D is possibly TRBD2 (5 bases). The CDR3 loop spans 12 amino acids. Germline V gives CDR1 SGHTA, CDR2 FQGNSA. The germline V and J ends were trimmed by 1 base and 8 bases, with 7 bases remaining between them. CDR3 nucleotide sequence: TGTGCCAGCAGCTTAGTAGGAGGTACGCAGTATTTT. This sequence encodes CASSLVGGTQYF.

This clonotype was seen a few times. CDR3 in DNA: TGCAGTGTGGGGGAGCGTCAAGAGACCCAGTACTTC. The encoded protein is CSVGERQETQYF. This chain joins TRBV20-1 and TRBJ2-5; D may be TRBD1 or TRBD2 (5 bases each). The CDR3 has 12 residues. Trimming took off 7 bases at V and 2 bases at J, with 11 bases between the two ends. Germline-derived CDR1 and CDR2 are DFQATT and SNEGSKA (reference sequence).

The CDR3 DNA reads TGTGCCAGCAGCTTAGTAACCAGCGGCAATGAGCAGTTCTTC. It is translated as CASSLVTSGNEQFF. V is TRBV7-9 and J is TRBJ2-1; a possible D gene is TRBD2 (5 bases). The ends were cut back, 1 base at V and 6 bases at J, with 10 bases in the middle. The CDR3 loop spans 14 amino acids. Germline CDR1 SEHNR, CDR2 FQNEAQ (reference sequence).

The CDR3 is CASSPSVVDEQYF. The CDR3, as DNA: TGCGCCAGCAGCCCTAGCGTAGTCGACGAGCAGTACTTC. The rearrangement links TRBV5-1 to TRBJ2-7, with D possibly matching TRBD2 (6 bases). This CDR3 region has 13 residues. Trimming pared 4 bases from V and 5 bases from J, leaving 13 bases between. The V gene's germline CDR1 is SGHRS and CDR2 YFSETQ.

The chain couples TRBV25-1 to TRBJ2-1; either TRBD1 or TRBD2 may fit D (6 bases each). This CDR3 spans 15 amino acids. CDR1 and CDR2 from the germline V gene are MGHDK and SYGVNS. V was shortened by 7 bases and J by 9 bases, with 22 bases between the two germline ends. CDR3 in amino acids: CASTITTGLGGEQFF. The CDR3 DNA is TGTGCCAGCACAATAACTACAGGGTTGGGAGGTGAGCAGTTCTTC.

This clonotype was observed at least ten times. The V gene is TRBV7-2, the J gene TRBJ2-1, with 16 bases that match TRBD2. V trimming: 1 base; J trimming: 7 bases; junction bases outside the gene matches: 4. This CDR3 contains 17 residues. Germline CDR1 SGHTA, CDR2 FQGNSA. The DNA of the CDR3 is TGTGCCAGCAGCTTAGTGGGGACTAGCGGGAGGGTAAATGAGCAGTTCTTC. This codes for CASSLVGTSGRVNEQFF.

A few counts support this clonotype. The chain combines TRBV12-3 or TRBV12-4 with TRBJ2-7; 10 bases fit TRBD2. The CDR3 totals 14 residues. Trimming cost V 3 bases and J 7 bases; bases outside gene matches: 6. The CDR3 is CASSFLAGVGEQYF. The CDR3 DNA sequence: TGTGCCAGCAGTTTTCTAGCGGGAGTGGGGGAGCAGTACTTC.

The chain combines TRBV24-1 with TRBJ1-2; unclear D gene. Germline loops: CDR1 KGHDR, CDR2 SFDVKD. CDR3 size: 13 residues. V lost 5 bases and J 1 base, leaving 7 bases between the germline ends. CDR3 sequence: CATSVGFNYGYTF. The CDR3 nucleotides are TGTGCCACCAGTGTGGGATTTAACTATGGCTACACCTTC.

This clonotype was counted a few times. This chain joins TRBV9 and TRBJ2-2, with no clear D. V was clipped by 1 base and J by 6 bases, with 7 bases between them. The V gene's germline CDR1 is SGDLS and CDR2 YYNGEE. This CDR3 is built from 13 residues. CDR3 loop: CASSVSTSGELFF. In DNA form, the CDR3 reads TGTGCCAGCAGCGTATCGACCTCCGGGGAGCTGTTTTTT.

This clonotype was counted a few times. The chain employs TRBV10-2 and TRBJ2-5, with 8 bases matching TRBD1. V lost 2 bases, J lost 6 bases, and 5 bases stayed unmatched. Per the germline V gene, CDR1 is WSHSY and CDR2 is SAAADI. CDR3 length equals 14 residues. The CDR3 coding sequence is TGCGCCAGCAGTGAGAACAGGGGGATGAAGACCCAGTACTTC. Residues: CASSENRGMKTQYF.

V is TRBV5-1 and J is TRBJ2-1; 12 bases fit TRBD2. Germline V lookup: CDR1 SGHRS, CDR2 YFSETQ. The ends lost 3 bases at V and 10 bases at J; junction bases unmatched: 8. The CDR3 runs 15 residues. For the CDR3, the DNA is TGCGCCAGCAGCTCGAGGACTAGCGGGAAGGGGGAGCAGTTCTTC. Encoded protein: CASSSRTSGKGEQFF.